The source of this TCR beta chain is a study of somatic mutations in cytotoxic T cells in rheumatoid arthritis. This table comes from immunoSEQ multiplex PCR, and its TCRdb copy is limited to in-frame clones, with some not included. The table has 6,500 to 7,000 clones, approximately 72% seen once. The V and J ends lost 1 base and 11 bases, in that order; junction bases with no gene match: 4. Germline CDR1 is MNHNS and CDR2 is SASEGT. There are 12 residues in the CDR3. V usage is TRBV6-1 and J usage is TRBJ1-1; 7 nucleotides match TRBD1. The source material was CD8+ T cells sorted from blood. The sequence was obtained from a woman aged 55-70 years in good health. The CDR3 nucleotides read TGTGCCAGCAGTGAAGTGGACAGGTTGGCTTTCTTT. It is translated as CASSEVDRLAFF.